Following are 17 T cell receptor beta chains from one sample sequenced in a study of shared clonotypes between healthy human individuals. Generated by immunoSEQ multiplex PCR, the TCRdb table keeps only in-frame clones and is missing some. This sample carries 2 million to 2.5 million clones, 95% of them seen once, and the ten largest clones take roughly 0.13%. The sample consisted of naive CD4+ T cells sorted from blood. Subset defined: CD45RA+ positively selected. These receptors came from a man younger than 35 in good health.

V and J are TRBV5-4 and TRBJ2-2, with D possibly being TRBD1 (6 bases). This CDR3 is 16 amino acids long. Trimming cost V 0 bases and J 7 bases, with 16 bases left between them. The germline V gene has CDR1 SGHNT and CDR2 YYREEE (reference sequence). The CDR3 loop reads CASSLGPTGSSGELFF. The CDR3 DNA sequence: TGTGCCAGCAGCTTGGGGCCGACAGGTTCTAGCGGGGAGCTGTTTTTT.

The count of this clone is one. The chain is built from TRBV4-1 and TRBJ1-3, with 11 bases matching TRBD1. Germline CDR1 MGHRA, CDR2 YSYEKL. CDR3 length equals 16 residues. J was trimmed by 2 bases and V by 3 bases; bases with no gene match: 3. This CDR3 is CASSQPGQGAGNTIYF. The CDR3 DNA follows: TGCGCCAGCAGCCAGCCGGGACAGGGGGCTGGAAACACCATATATTTT.

Details on this clone: The sample contains more than one DNA sequence encoding this CDR3. The rearrangement uses TRBV2 and TRBJ2-7; 7 nucleotides match TRBD2. This CDR3 contains 14 residues. The J segment lost 0 bases and the V segment lost 5 bases, leaving 4 bases of the junction unmatched. Germline V CDR1 and CDR2: SNHLY, FYNNEI. The CDR3 loop is CASSRLADSYEQYF. In nucleotides, the CDR3 is TGTGCCAGCAGTAGGCTAGCGGACTCCTACGAGCAGTACTTC.

The chain links TRBV18 to TRBJ1-4, with unresolved D. Trimming took 2 bases from V and 5 from J, leaving 12 bases between them. Per the germline V gene, CDR1 is KGHSH and CDR2 is LQKENI. The CDR3 length is 15 residues. CDR3 sequence reads: CASSPDRGQNEKLFF. DNA of the CDR3: TGTGCCAGCTCACCAGATCGCGGGCAGAATGAAAAACTGTTTTTT.

The chain recombines TRBV6-5 with TRBJ2-5; 9 positions agree with TRBD1. The J segment lost 4 bases and the V segment lost 4 bases, leaving 7 bases of the junction unmatched. CDR1 and CDR2 from the germline V gene are MNHEY and SVGAGI. The CDR3 sequence is 15 residues long. CDR3 sequence reads: CASSWDRVGRETQYF. In DNA form, the CDR3 reads TGTGCCAGCAGTTGGGACAGGGTAGGGCGAGAGACCCAGTACTTC.

The rearrangement uses TRBV5-1 and TRBJ2-1, with 8 bases that match TRBD1. With V trimmed by 4 bases and J by 7 bases, 7 bases remained unmatched. The CDR3 runs to 14 residues. Germline values: CDR1 SGHRS, CDR2 YFSETQ. The CDR3 DNA reads as TGCGCCAGCAGCAGTACAGGGGGGAGTAATGAGCAGTTCTTC. As protein: CASSSTGGSNEQFF.

The CDR3 nucleotides are TGTGCCAGCAGCCCCAGGGGGAGAATTAACGGGGAGCTGTTTTTT. It is translated as CASSPRGRINGELFF. The rearrangement joins TRBV28 to TRBJ2-2; TRBD1 agrees at 7 bases. The CDR3 sequence is 15 residues long. The V gene's germline CDR1 is MDHEN and CDR2 SYDVKM. J lost 7 bases, V lost 6 bases, and 11 bases had no gene match.

This clone was seen just once. The CDR3: CASSSPGTGRVAFF. The CDR3 nucleotides read TGTGCCAGCAGTTCCCCCGGGACAGGGAGAGTAGCTTTCTTT. V gene TRBV6-5 combines with J gene TRBJ1-1; 9 bases match TRBD1. This CDR3 is built from 14 residues. After removal of 4 bases from V and 10 bases from J, the junction contained 10 bases not matched to a gene. Germline CDR1 reads MNHEY; CDR2 reads SVGAGI.

The chain links TRBV4-3 to TRBJ2-2; 9 bases are a match to TRBD2. CDR1 and CDR2 from the germline V gene are LGHNA and YSLEER. The CDR3 runs 17 residues. With V trimmed by 0 bases and J by 6 bases, 8 bases remained unmatched. CDR3 nucleotide sequence: TGCGCCAGCAGCCAAGATCAGGCGGGAGGGCCTTCCGGGGAGCTGTTTTTT. It yields the protein CASSQDQAGGPSGELFF.

V is TRBV5-1 and J is TRBJ2-1, with 11 bases matching TRBD1. The CDR3 is made up of 15 amino acids. Trimming removed 7 bases from V and 5 bases from J; junction bases left unmatched: 8. Germline V gene sequence: CDR1 SGHRS, CDR2 YFSETQ. The CDR3, as DNA: TGCGCCAGCGCCTTCGGGACAGGGGGTGACAATGAGCAGTTCTTC. Translated, it gives CASAFGTGGDNEQFF.

The chain joins TRBV7-2 to TRBJ2-3; no clear D gene. With 5 bases removed from V and 9 bases from J, the gap between germline ends came to 18 bases. The CDR3 runs to 14 residues. CDR1 is SGHTA, CDR2 FQGNSA, per germline. As DNA, the CDR3 is TGTGCCAGCAGCCCCGAGGTATCAAACCCCACGCAGTATTTT. It is translated as CASSPEVSNPTQYF.

The chain has TRBV11-2 and TRBJ2-7, with 7 bases aligning to TRBD2. The junction had 5 bases not matched to a gene; V was cut back by 2 bases and J by 4 bases. CDR1 and CDR2 (germline): SGHAT, FQNNGV. The CDR3 covers 14 residues. CDR3 sequence reads: CASSLSGTTYEQYF. Here the CDR3 DNA reads TGTGCCAGCAGCTTATCCGGGACTACGTACGAGCAGTACTTC.

This CDR3 is CASIWAGSSYNEQFF. The CDR3 DNA is TGTGCCAGCATTTGGGCCGGGAGCTCCTACAATGAGCAGTTCTTC. The chain couples TRBV7-2 to TRBJ2-1; D perhaps matches TRBD2 (6 bases). CDR1 is SGHTA, CDR2 FQGNSA, per germline. The CDR3 covers 15 residues. Between the trimmed V and J ends, which lost 7 bases and 0 bases, there was a span of 13 bases.

With respect to this clone: Other DNA sequences from this sample encode an identical CDR3 as well. CDR3: CASSRGHDEQYF. CDR3 DNA sequence: TGTGCCAGCAGCAGGGGGCATGACGAGCAGTACTTC. J is TRBJ2-7 and V is TRBV6-5; 8 nucleotides align to TRBD1. Germline V lookup: CDR1 MNHEY, CDR2 SVGAGI. The CDR3 spans 12 residues. V gave up 6 bases and J gave up 5 bases; unmatched junction bases: 3.

A remark on this clone: The same CDR3 arises from other DNA sequences in this sample as well. J is TRBJ2-5 and V is TRBV5-1; D not certain. V lost 4 bases to trimming and J lost 4 bases, with 14 bases between them. This CDR3 region has 14 residues. CDR1 and CDR2 (germline): SGHRS, YFSETQ. The CDR3 sequence: CASSGGGPAETQYF. The CDR3 DNA sequence: TGCGCCAGCAGCGGTGGCGGTCCGGCAGAGACCCAGTACTTC.

This clone was found a few times. The chain carries TRBV18 and TRBJ2-5; no firm D call. Germline lookup yields CDR1 KGHSH and CDR2 LQKENI. Deletions cut 3 bases from V and 4 bases from J, with 9 bases between. This CDR3 has 13 residues. The CDR3 loop reads CASSPSHLETQYF. The CDR3 bases are TGTGCCAGCTCACCCTCGCATCTAGAGACCCAGTACTTC.

The chain joins TRBV6-5 to TRBJ2-7; possible D gene TRBD1, 7 bases. The CDR3 spans 13 residues. Trimming shortened V by 7 bases and J by 10 bases, and 20 bases separated the two germline ends. Germline-derived CDR1 and CDR2 are MNHEY and SVGAGI. The CDR3 DNA is TGTGCCAGCAAGTCCTCTGGGGGGACAGATCAGTACTTC. Its protein product is CASKSSGGTDQYF.